Each of the 30 T cell receptor beta chains below was sequenced from the same sample in a study of cytomegalovirus exposure and HLA in healthy donors. Primers included in the PCR were 60 Vbeta and 13 Jbeta primers. Some clones are missing from TCRdb's copy, which holds only in-frame ones; the method was immunoSEQ multiplex PCR. This table has around 150,000 clones, around 79% appearing once. The sequenced sample consisted of PBMCs. Receptor source: a man aged 40-49 years in good health and CMV-seronegative.

The genes are TRBV4-1 and TRBJ2-1; the match to TRBD1 covers 10 bases. The CDR3 runs to 18 residues. J gave up 2 bases and V 6 bases, and 13 bases lay outside the gene matches. From germline, CDR1 is MGHRA and CDR2 YSYEKL. The CDR3: CASRQFRDRGGPYNEQFF. CDR3 nucleotide sequence: TGCGCCAGCAGACAATTCCGGGACAGGGGAGGCCCCTACAATGAGCAGTTCTTC.

As DNA, the CDR3 is TGCGCCAGCAGCTTGGGACTAGCGTCGATGGAGACCCAGTACTTC. It translates to CASSLGLASMETQYF. The chain couples TRBV5-1 to TRBJ2-5; TRBD2 matches 8 bases. The germline gives CDR1 SGHRS, CDR2 YFSETQ. Trimming removed 0 bases from V and 5 bases from J; junction bases left unmatched: 6. This CDR3 region has 15 residues.

The chain carries TRBV28 and TRBJ2-1, with TRBD2 identical over 9 bases. The CDR3 is made up of 12 amino acids. J was trimmed by 9 bases and V by 11 bases; bases with no gene match: 8. CDR1 and CDR2 (germline): MDHEN, SYDVKM. The CDR3 nucleotides are TGTGCCGGGGCGGGGGGGCCGGGTGAGCAGTTCTTC. It is translated as CAGAGGPGEQFF.

The genes are TRBV29-1 and TRBJ2-7, with TRBD1 identical over 8 bases. Trimming took 7 bases from V and 7 from J; bases not matched to a gene: 12. The CDR3 runs to 13 residues. Germline assignment: CDR1 SQVTM and CDR2 ANQGSEA. DNA for the CDR3: TGCAGCGCCGTTCGGACAGGGCTAGAGGAGCAGTACTTC. Translation gives CSAVRTGLEEQYF.

V gene TRBV28 combines with J gene TRBJ2-4; maybe TRBD1 (5 bases). Germline V lookup: CDR1 MDHEN, CDR2 SYDVKM. V was pared by 2 bases and J by 0 bases, with 11 bases between. The CDR3 contains 16 residues. As DNA, the CDR3 is TGTGCCAGCAGTTTAGGAGACAGCCGAGCCAAAAACATTCAGTACTTC. This encodes CASSLGDSRAKNIQYF.

A single count supports this clone. The chain has TRBV19 and TRBJ2-4; 9 bases agree with TRBD1. The germline gives CDR1 LNHDA, CDR2 SQIVND (reference sequence). The trim removed 11 bases at V and 5 bases at J, leaving 7 bases unmatched. The length of the CDR3 is 13 residues. CDR3 coding DNA: TGTGCCGCCGTGGGGACAGGGCAAAACATTCAGTACTTC. Translating it yields CAAVGTGQNIQYF.

The chain combines TRBV5-1 with TRBJ2-5, with no clear D. Trimming cost V 4 bases and J 1 base, with 8 bases left between them. From germline, CDR1 is SGHRS and CDR2 YFSETQ. This CDR3 is 13 amino acids long. This CDR3 reads CASSDDSQETQYF. CDR3 bases: TGCGCCAGCAGCGATGACTCCCAAGAGACCCAGTACTTC.

The chain combines TRBV27 with TRBJ2-5, with TRBD2 as a possible D gene (7 bases). V was pared by 7 bases and J by 5 bases, with 20 bases between. The CDR3 sequence is 15 residues long. Germline V gives CDR1 MNHEY, CDR2 SMNVEV (reference sequence). The CDR3 nucleotides read TGTGCCAGCAATTACGCTAGGGGGGGCCGGGAGACCCAGTACTTC. Protein sequence: CASNYARGGRETQYF.

The chain employs TRBV7-2 and TRBJ2-5, with TRBD2 as a possible D gene (6 bases). V lost 0 bases, J lost 5 bases, and 10 bases lay in between. The CDR3 covers 14 residues. Germline CDR1 SGHTA, CDR2 FQGNSA. The CDR3 region is CASSLALARETQYF. DNA of the CDR3: TGTGCCAGCAGCTTAGCTCTAGCGAGGGAGACCCAGTACTTC.

The genes are TRBV6-1 and TRBJ1-6; D is ambiguous. Germline V CDR1 and CDR2: MNHNS, SASEGT. Trimming removed 6 bases at V and 14 bases at J, with 11 bases between. The CDR3 has 11 amino acids. The CDR3 nucleotides read TGTGCCAGCAGAGTACCCGGGACCCTCCACTTT. Protein sequence: CASRVPGTLHF.

On this clone: The same CDR3 can be traced to other DNA sequences in this sample. V gene TRBV5-4 combines with J gene TRBJ2-3; a possible D gene is TRBD1 (5 bases). The CDR3 contains 14 residues. V lost 0 bases and J 3 bases, leaving 8 bases between the germline ends. Germline CDR1 is SGHNT and CDR2 is YYREEE (reference sequence). As DNA, the CDR3 is TGTGCCAGCAGCTTGGAAAGGGGAACAGATACGCAGTATTTT. Protein: CASSLERGTDTQYF.

This chain links TRBV5-1 with TRBJ1-2, with a tentative D call TRBD1 (5 bases). Germline V lookup: CDR1 SGHRS, CDR2 YFSETQ. This CDR3 has 14 residues. Trimming cost V 0 bases and J 6 bases, with 12 bases left between them. The CDR3 region has the DNA TGCGCCAGCAGCTTGGCAGCAGGGTATGATGGCTACACCTTC. Its protein product is CASSLAAGYDGYTF.

The chain combines TRBV28 with TRBJ1-1; D gene ambiguous. Trimming took off 4 bases at V and 0 bases at J, with 6 bases between the two ends. CDR3 length: 13 residues. The V gene's germline CDR1 is MDHEN and CDR2 SYDVKM. The CDR3 nucleotides read TGTGCCAGCAGTTCCTCTTTGAACACTGAAGCTTTCTTT. Residues: CASSSSLNTEAFF.

This clone was observed a handful of times. V is TRBV18 and J is TRBJ2-3; 7 positions match TRBD1. The J segment lost 0 bases and the V segment lost 4 bases, leaving 7 bases of the junction unmatched. Germline CDR1 KGHSH, CDR2 LQKENI. There are 16 residues in the CDR3. CDR3 sequence (DNA): TGTGCCAGCTCACTCCTGACAGGGTCTAGCACAGATACGCAGTATTTT. This gives the protein CASSLLTGSSTDTQYF.

Worth noting for this clone: A clone one base away is much larger, so this may be a read error. The same CDR3 arises from other DNA sequences in this sample as well. The J gene is TRBJ1-5, the V gene TRBV4-3, with TRBD1 as a possible D gene (6 bases). Germline CDR1 is LGHNA and CDR2 is YSLEER. The CDR3 has 16 amino acids. With 0 bases removed from V and 7 bases from J, the gap between germline ends came to 16 bases. The CDR3, as DNA: TGCGCCAGCAGCCAAGAGTTGGGACAAGGAGGACAGCCCCAGCATTTT. Its translation is CASSQELGQGGQPQHF.

The chain couples TRBV7-9 to TRBJ1-4; no firm D call. V lost 5 bases, J lost 1 base, and 8 bases lay in between. The CDR3 is made up of 14 amino acids. The V gene's germline CDR1 is SEHNR and CDR2 FQNEAQ (reference sequence). The CDR3 DNA follows: TGTGCCAGCAGCCCCCCCGTAACTAATGAAAAACTGTTTTTT. Translating it yields CASSPPVTNEKLFF.

The J gene is TRBJ1-1, the V gene TRBV7-9, with a weak D call TRBD1 (6 bases). CDR3 length equals 14 residues. Between the trimmed V and J ends, which lost 3 bases and 4 bases, there was a span of 12 bases. CDR1 SEHNR and CDR2 FQNEAQ come from the germline V gene (reference sequence). For the CDR3, the DNA is TGTGCCAGCAGCTTCGACAGGTCGGGCACTGAAGCTTTCTTT. This encodes CASSFDRSGTEAFF.

The chain is built from TRBV13 and TRBJ2-7; 7 nucleotides align to TRBD1. Germline CDR1 PRHDT, CDR2 FYEKMQ (reference sequence). After removal of 5 bases from V and 7 bases from J, the junction contained 8 bases not matched to a gene. CDR3 length: 13 amino acids. CDR3 protein: CASSVGQYYEQYF. The CDR3 nucleotides are TGTGCCAGCAGCGTGGGACAGTACTATGAGCAGTACTTC.

The chain links TRBV10-2 to TRBJ1-4, with D maybe TRBD1 (5 bases). The CDR3 is 18 residues long. Germline V CDR1 and CDR2: WSHSY, SAAADI. V lost 0 bases and J 3 bases, leaving 17 bases between the germline ends. The CDR3 reads CASSESIVRLGANEKLFF. In DNA form, the CDR3 reads TGCGCCAGCAGTGAGTCGATCGTCAGGCTAGGGGCTAATGAAAAACTGTTTTTT.

The chain has TRBV18 and TRBJ1-3, with 8 bases aligning to TRBD1. There are 15 residues in the CDR3. Germline values: CDR1 KGHSH, CDR2 LQKENI. Trimming at V came to 3 bases and at J to 2 bases, leaving 3 bases not matched to a gene. CDR3 DNA sequence: TGTGCCAGCTCACCGGACAGGGTTACTGGAAACACCATATATTTT. Amino acids: CASSPDRVTGNTIYF.

This clone was observed a few times. The rearrangement joins TRBV6-1 to TRBJ1-1, with TRBD1 identical over 7 bases. J was trimmed by 3 bases and V by 6 bases; bases with no gene match: 7. The CDR3 spans 14 residues. The germline CDR1 and CDR2 sequences are MNHNS and SASEGT. The CDR3 loop reads CASRYVTGDTEAFF. The DNA for the CDR3 is TGTGCCAGCAGGTATGTCACAGGGGACACTGAAGCTTTCTTT.

This clone was picked up a small number of times. The sample holds other DNA sequences that translate to the same CDR3. This chain uses TRBV7-3 with TRBJ2-7, with D possibly matching TRBD1 (5 bases). Germline assignment: CDR1 SGHTA and CDR2 FQGTGA. The V and J ends lost 2 bases and 2 bases respectively, with 10 bases between them. This CDR3 contains 14 residues. This CDR3 reads CASSLLSGPYEQYF. CDR3 in DNA: TGTGCCAGCAGCTTATTGTCAGGGCCCTACGAGCAGTACTTC.

DNA of the CDR3: TGCGCCAGCAGCCAAGCAGCACAGGGGCGGGAGCAGTACTTC. This gives the protein CASSQAAQGREQYF. V and J are TRBV4-3 and TRBJ2-7; 7 bases fit TRBD1. V trimming: 1 base; J trimming: 7 bases; junction bases outside the gene matches: 7. Germline values: CDR1 LGHNA, CDR2 YSLEER. The CDR3 has 14 amino acids.

This chain uses TRBV6-5 with TRBJ2-1; 10 bases match TRBD1. The CDR3 has 15 amino acids. J was trimmed by 8 bases and V by 4 bases; bases with no gene match: 8. The germline V gene has CDR1 MNHEY and CDR2 SVGAGI. This chain's CDR3 is CASSSVGQGRDEQFF. DNA for the CDR3: TGTGCCAGCAGTTCCGTGGGACAGGGGAGGGATGAGCAGTTCTTC.

The chain couples TRBV9 to TRBJ2-7; D is uncertain. Trimming took 0 bases from V and 6 from J, leaving 10 bases between them. CDR3 length equals 13 residues. Looked up from germline, CDR1 is SGDLS and CDR2 is YYNGEE. The CDR3 DNA reads TGTGCCAGCAGCGTAGAACAGAGCAGCGAGCAGTACTTC. It specifies CASSVEQSSEQYF.

The rearrangement joins TRBV5-1 to TRBJ2-3; weak D call: TRBD2 (5 bases). Trimming cost V 1 base and J 1 base, with 10 bases left between them. This CDR3 contains 15 residues. Germline V CDR1 and CDR2: SGHRS, YFSETQ. The CDR3 nucleotides read TGCGCCAGCAGCTTGTATCAGGAGGGCACAGATACGCAGTATTTT. Translated: CASSLYQEGTDTQYF.

The chain combines TRBV5-4 with TRBJ1-1; D unclear. Germline lookup yields CDR1 SGHNT and CDR2 YYREEE (reference sequence). Trimming shortened V by 4 bases and J by 1 base, and 8 bases separated the two germline ends. This CDR3 region has 13 residues. CDR3 DNA sequence: TGTGCCAGCAGCCCCAGTTCGAACACTGAAGCTTTCTTT. Amino acid sequence: CASSPSSNTEAFF.

This chain uses TRBV14 with TRBJ2-4, with D tentatively TRBD1 (5 bases). The CDR3 runs to 13 residues. CDR1 and CDR2 (germline): SGHDN, FVKESK. V lost 2 bases, J lost 6 bases, and 8 bases lay in between. CDR3 in DNA: TGTGCCAGCAGCCAACCAGGGCCAAACATTCAGTACTTC. Protein product: CASSQPGPNIQYF.

CDR3 in amino acids: CASGLQGAGELFF. CDR3 coding DNA: TGTGCTAGTGGTCTCCAGGGGGCCGGGGAGCTGTTTTTT. The chain couples TRBV12-5 to TRBJ2-2, with 7 bases that match TRBD1. V lost 5 bases and J lost 6; bases outside the gene matches: 3. Germline values: CDR1 LGHNT, CDR2 FRNRAP. CDR3 length: 13 amino acids.

This clone was counted once. This chain links TRBV19 with TRBJ1-5; 7 nucleotides match TRBD1. The CDR3 loop spans 14 amino acids. V trimming: 4 bases; J trimming: 2 bases; junction bases outside the gene matches: 2. The germline V gene has CDR1 LNHDA and CDR2 SQIVND (reference sequence). The CDR3 DNA reads as TGTGCCAGTAGTACCGGACAGGGCAATCAGCCCCAGCATTTT. Translated, it gives CASSTGQGNQPQHF.